This entry describes one TCR beta chain. This table comes from immunoSEQ multiplex PCR, and its TCRdb copy is limited to in-frame clones, with some not included. The sample consists of 95,000 to 150,000 clones, roughly 87% of them appearing once. The data belong to a study of control samples from healthy donors and cancer patients. Between the trimmed V and J ends, which lost 5 bases and 2 bases, there was a span of 16 bases. CDR3 length: 15 residues. Germline CDR1 and CDR2: LNHDA and SQIVND (reference sequence). This chain joins TRBV19 and TRBJ2-7; the D gene is possibly TRBD1 (6 bases). The specimen was blood. This sequence was found in a man between 18 and 29 years old in good health. The CDR3 sequence: CASSAFGTLTYEQYF. The CDR3 nucleotides are TGTGCCAGTAGTGCCTTCGGGACACTTACCTACGAGCAGTACTTC. The full variable domain, its missing parts supplied by reference TRBV19 and TRBJ2-7, is DGGITQSPKYLFRKEGQNVTLSCEQNLNHDAMYWYRQDPGQGLRLIYYSQIVNDFQKGDIAEGYSVSREKKESFPLTVTSAQKNPTAFYLCASSAFGTLTYEQYFGPGTRLTVT.